This T cell receptor beta chain came from a study of T cell repertoires in cytomegalovirus infection. TCRdb re-analysed the reads in MiXCR, keeping a single row per CDR3 protein. The repertoire holds just under 500,000 distinct CDR3 sequences, with around 30% as singletons. About this clonotype itself: Its antigen is not identified.

The CDR3 totals 17 residues. Germline V gene lookup returns CDR1 SGHTA and CDR2 FQGNSA. Germline trimming cut 4 bases from V and 4 bases from J; bases unmatched to any gene: 7. The TCR originated in a human donor in good health (CMV status not recorded). Some clones in this sample may be carry-over from other donors' samples. This specimen consisted of cultured PBMCs, obtained from culture after CMV antigen stimulation. V and J are TRBV7-2 and TRBJ2-6, with TRBD1 matching 10 bases. CDR3 in DNA: TGTGCCAGCAGCTCGGGACAGGGGCTTGGCGGGGCCAACGTCCTGACTTTC. Translation gives CASSSGQGLGGANVLTF.